Presented here are 5 T cell receptor beta chains from one specimen sequenced in a study of cytomegalovirus exposure and HLA in healthy donors. In the PCR, 60 Vbeta and 13 Jbeta primers were used. Assay used: immunoSEQ multiplex PCR; TCRdb lists only in-frame clones, some missing. The repertoire holds roughly 100,000 clones, with approximately 80% as singletons. Sequencing was performed on PBMCs. The receptors come from a woman younger than 30 in good health and CMV-seropositive.

V gene TRBV10-3 combines with J gene TRBJ2-5, with 8 bases fitting TRBD2. From germline, CDR1 is ENHRY and CDR2 SYGVKD. J was trimmed by 1 base and V by 4 bases; bases with no gene match: 8. CDR3 length equals 16 residues. For the CDR3, the DNA is TGTGCCATCAGTGTAAATCCGGGAGGGATCCAAGAGACCCAGTACTTC. Amino acid sequence: CAISVNPGGIQETQYF.

The chain recombines TRBV5-1 with TRBJ2-1, with a tentative D call TRBD1 (5 bases). V was pared by 7 bases and J by 8 bases, with 16 bases between. From germline, CDR1 is SGHRS and CDR2 YFSETQ. This CDR3 region has 13 residues. CDR3 DNA: TGCGCCAGCGCCAGGAAGGGGCAGGATGAGCAGTTCTTC. It encodes CASARKGQDEQFF.

This sequence joins TRBV6-1 and TRBJ1-4; D not resolved. Between the trimmed V and J ends, which lost 3 bases and 10 bases, there was a span of 15 bases. The CDR3 runs to 14 residues. Germline assignment: CDR1 MNHNS and CDR2 SASEGT. The CDR3 bases are TGTGCCAGCAGTGAGCCGGGAGTGCGGGGAAAACTGTTTTTT. Amino acids: CASSEPGVRGKLFF.

This chain connects TRBV5-1 to TRBJ2-7, with D tentatively TRBD1 (5 bases). The V end lost 0 bases, the J end lost 7 bases, and 17 bases lay between the germline ends. CDR1 and CDR2 from the germline V gene are SGHRS and YFSETQ. The CDR3 has 15 amino acids. CDR3 sequence: CASSLAGDSLGEQYF. For the CDR3, the DNA is TGCGCCAGCAGCTTGGCCGGAGACAGCCTAGGAGAGCAGTACTTC.

The gene calls are TRBV7-3 and TRBJ2-1, with 12 bases fitting TRBD2. The CDR3 totals 15 residues. The ends lost 5 bases at V and 4 bases at J; junction bases unmatched: 3. In germline, CDR1 is SGHTA, CDR2 FQGTGA. CDR3 loop: CASSPGLAGYNEQFF. CDR3 bases: TGTGCCAGCAGCCCAGGACTAGCGGGGTACAATGAGCAGTTCTTC.